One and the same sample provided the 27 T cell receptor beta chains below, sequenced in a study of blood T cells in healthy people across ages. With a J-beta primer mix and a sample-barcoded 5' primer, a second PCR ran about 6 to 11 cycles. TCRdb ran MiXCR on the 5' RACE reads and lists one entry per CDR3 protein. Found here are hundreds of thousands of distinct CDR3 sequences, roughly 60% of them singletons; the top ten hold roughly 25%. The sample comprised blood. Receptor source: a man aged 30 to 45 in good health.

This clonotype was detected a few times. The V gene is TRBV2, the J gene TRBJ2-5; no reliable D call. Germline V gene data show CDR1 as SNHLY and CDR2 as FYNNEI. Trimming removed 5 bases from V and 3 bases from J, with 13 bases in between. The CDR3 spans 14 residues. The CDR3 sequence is CASSPGRLEETQYF. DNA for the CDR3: TGTGCCAGCAGTCCGGGCCGGCTGGAAGAGACCCAGTACTTC.

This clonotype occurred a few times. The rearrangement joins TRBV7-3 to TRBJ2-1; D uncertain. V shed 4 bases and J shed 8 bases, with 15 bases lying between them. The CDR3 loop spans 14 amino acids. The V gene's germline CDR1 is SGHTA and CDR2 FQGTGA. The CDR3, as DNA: TGTGCCAGCAGCTCACGTCCTAGTGGGTATGAGCAGTTCTTC. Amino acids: CASSSRPSGYEQFF.

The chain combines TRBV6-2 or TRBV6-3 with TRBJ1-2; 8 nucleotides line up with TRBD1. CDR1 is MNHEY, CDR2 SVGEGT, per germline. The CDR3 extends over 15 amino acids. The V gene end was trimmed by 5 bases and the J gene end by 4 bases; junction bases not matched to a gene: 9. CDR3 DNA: TGTGCCAGCAGTCTTGACAGGGGTCAAGCCTATGGCTACACCTTC. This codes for CASSLDRGQAYGYTF.

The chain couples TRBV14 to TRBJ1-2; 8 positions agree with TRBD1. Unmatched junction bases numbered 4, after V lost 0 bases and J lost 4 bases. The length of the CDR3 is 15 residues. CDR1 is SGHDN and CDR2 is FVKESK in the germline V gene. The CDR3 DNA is TGTGCCAGCAGCCAAGACTTGGACAGGGTCTATGGCTACACCTTC. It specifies CASSQDLDRVYGYTF.

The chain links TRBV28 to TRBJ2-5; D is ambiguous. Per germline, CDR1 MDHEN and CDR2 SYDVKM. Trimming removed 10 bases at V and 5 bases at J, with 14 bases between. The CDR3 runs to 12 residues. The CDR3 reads CAIHNPFETQYF. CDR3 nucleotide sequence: TGTGCCATCCACAACCCGTTCGAGACCCAGTACTTC.

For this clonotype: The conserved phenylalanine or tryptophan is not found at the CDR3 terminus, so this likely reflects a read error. The CDR3 coding sequence is TGTGCCAGCAGCCAGGGCACCTTTTTGTGGGAGACCCAGTACCTC. Translated: CASSQGTFLWETQYL. The chain employs TRBV7-2 and TRBJ2-5, with D possibly TRBD1 on 5 matching bases. The length of the CDR3 is 15 residues. The V gene lost 5 bases and the J gene lost 5 bases, with 18 bases spanning the gap. The germline V gene has CDR1 SGHTA and CDR2 FQGNSA.

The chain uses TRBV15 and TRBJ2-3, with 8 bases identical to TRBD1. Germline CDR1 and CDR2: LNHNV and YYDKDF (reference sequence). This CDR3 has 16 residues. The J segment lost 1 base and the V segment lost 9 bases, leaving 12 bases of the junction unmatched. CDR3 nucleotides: TGTGCCACGAAGACAGGGGCTTGGGGTGGCACAGATACGCAGTATTTT. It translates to CATKTGAWGGTDTQYF.

The CDR3 loop is CASSQPTQGAQYNEQFF. In DNA, the CDR3 is TGCGCCAGCAGCCAACCCACACAGGGGGCCCAATACAATGAGCAGTTCTTC. The chain is built from TRBV4-3 and TRBJ2-1; 9 nucleotides align to TRBD1. CDR1 is LGHNA and CDR2 is YSLEER in the germline V gene. This CDR3 is built from 17 residues. Losses at the gene ends were 2 bases for V and 4 bases for J; bases not matched to a gene: 9.

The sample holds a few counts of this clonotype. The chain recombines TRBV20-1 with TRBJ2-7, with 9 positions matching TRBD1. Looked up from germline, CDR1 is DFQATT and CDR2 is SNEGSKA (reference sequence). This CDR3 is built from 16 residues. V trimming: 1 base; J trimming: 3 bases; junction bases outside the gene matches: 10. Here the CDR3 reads CSARGEAGQGNYEQYF. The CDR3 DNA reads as TGCAGTGCTAGAGGGGAAGCGGGACAGGGTAACTACGAGCAGTACTTC.

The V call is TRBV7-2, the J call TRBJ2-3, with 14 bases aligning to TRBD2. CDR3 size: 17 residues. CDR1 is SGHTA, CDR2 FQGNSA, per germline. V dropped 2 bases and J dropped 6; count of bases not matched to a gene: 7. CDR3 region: CASSLSGLAGVHDTQYF. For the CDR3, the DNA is TGTGCCAGCAGCTTATCGGGACTAGCGGGGGTCCACGATACGCAGTATTTT.

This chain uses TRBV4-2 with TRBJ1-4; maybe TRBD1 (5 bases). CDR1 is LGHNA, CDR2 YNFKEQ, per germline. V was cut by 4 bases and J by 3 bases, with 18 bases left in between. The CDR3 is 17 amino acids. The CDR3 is CASSRQGSGKSNEKLFF. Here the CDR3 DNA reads TGTGCCAGCAGCCGGCAGGGATCAGGCAAGTCTAATGAAAAACTGTTTTTT.

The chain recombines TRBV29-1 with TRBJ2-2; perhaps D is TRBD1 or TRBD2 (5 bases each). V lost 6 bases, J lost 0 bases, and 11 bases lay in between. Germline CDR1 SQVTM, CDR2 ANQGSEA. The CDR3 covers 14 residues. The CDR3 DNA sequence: TGCAGCGTCGACGGGACGGCGAACACCGGGGAGCTGTTTTTT. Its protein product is CSVDGTANTGELFF.

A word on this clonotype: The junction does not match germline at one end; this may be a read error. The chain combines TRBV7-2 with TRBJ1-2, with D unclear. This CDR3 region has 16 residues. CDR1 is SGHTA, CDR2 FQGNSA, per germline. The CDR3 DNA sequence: TGTGCCAGCAGCCCGTCAGAGGGAATGGCTAACTATGGCTGCACCTTC. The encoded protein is CASSPSEGMANYGCTF.

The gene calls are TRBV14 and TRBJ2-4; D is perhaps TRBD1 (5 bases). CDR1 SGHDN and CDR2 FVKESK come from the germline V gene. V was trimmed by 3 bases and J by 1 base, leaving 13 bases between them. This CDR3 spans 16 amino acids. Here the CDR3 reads CASSHPRAGAKNIQYF. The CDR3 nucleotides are TGTGCCAGCAGCCACCCACGGGCAGGGGCCAAAAACATTCAGTACTTC.

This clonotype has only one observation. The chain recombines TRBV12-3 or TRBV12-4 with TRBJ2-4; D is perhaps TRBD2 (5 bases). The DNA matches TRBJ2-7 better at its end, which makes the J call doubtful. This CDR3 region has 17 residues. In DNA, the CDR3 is TGTGCCAGCAGTCCCAGATTTGGGGAGTCACGCTCCTACGAGCAGTACTTC. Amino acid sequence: CASSPRFGESRSYEQYF.

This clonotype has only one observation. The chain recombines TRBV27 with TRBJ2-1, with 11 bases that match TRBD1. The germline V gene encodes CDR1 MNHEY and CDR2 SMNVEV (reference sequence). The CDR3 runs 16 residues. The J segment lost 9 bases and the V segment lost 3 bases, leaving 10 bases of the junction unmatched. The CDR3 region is CASSFRPGQGEFEQFF. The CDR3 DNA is TGTGCCAGCAGTTTTCGCCCGGGACAGGGGGAATTTGAGCAGTTCTTC.

Here the CDR3 DNA reads TGCAGTGTTCCCTCGGAGTTCACGGGGGAGGGGTGGAATGAGCAGTTCTTC. Encoded protein: CSVPSEFTGEGWNEQFF. V usage is TRBV20-1 and J usage is TRBJ2-1; 7 positions match TRBD2. CDR3 length: 17 residues. Germline CDR1 is DFQATT and CDR2 is SNEGSKA (reference sequence). The trim removed 7 bases at V and 7 bases at J, leaving 22 bases unmatched.

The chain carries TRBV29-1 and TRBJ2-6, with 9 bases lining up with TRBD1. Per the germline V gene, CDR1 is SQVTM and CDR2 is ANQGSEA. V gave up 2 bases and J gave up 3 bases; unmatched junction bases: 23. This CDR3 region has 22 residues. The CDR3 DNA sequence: TGCAGCGTTGAACTTTATTTTGGGCCCGGGACAGGGATTAGTCTTGGGGCCAACGTCCTGACTTTC. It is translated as CSVELYFGPGTGISLGANVLTF.

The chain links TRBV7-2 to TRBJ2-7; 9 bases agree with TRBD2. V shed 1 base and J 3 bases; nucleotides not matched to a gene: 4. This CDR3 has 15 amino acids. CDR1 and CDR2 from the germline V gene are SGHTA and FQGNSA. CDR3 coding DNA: TGTGCCAGCAGCTTAGAGTCTAGCGGGGTCTACGAGCAGTACTTC. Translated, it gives CASSLESSGVYEQYF.

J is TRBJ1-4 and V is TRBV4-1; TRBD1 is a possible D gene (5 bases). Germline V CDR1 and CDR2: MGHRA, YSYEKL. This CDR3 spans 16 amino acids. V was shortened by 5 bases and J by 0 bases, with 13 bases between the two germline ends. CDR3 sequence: CASSDPDSPTNEKLFF. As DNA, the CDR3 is TGCGCCAGCAGCGACCCCGACAGCCCAACTAATGAAAAACTGTTTTTT.

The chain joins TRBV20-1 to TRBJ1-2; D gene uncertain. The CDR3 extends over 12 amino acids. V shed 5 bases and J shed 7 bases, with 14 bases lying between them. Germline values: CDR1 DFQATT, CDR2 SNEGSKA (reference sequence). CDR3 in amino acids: CSAPVQGSGYTF. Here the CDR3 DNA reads TGCAGTGCTCCCGTACAAGGCTCTGGCTACACCTTC.

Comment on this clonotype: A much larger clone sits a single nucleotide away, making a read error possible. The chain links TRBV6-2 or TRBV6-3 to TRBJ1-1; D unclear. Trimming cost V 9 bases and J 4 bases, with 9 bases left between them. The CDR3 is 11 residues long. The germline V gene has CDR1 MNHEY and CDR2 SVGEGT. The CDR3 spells CASFRGTEAFF. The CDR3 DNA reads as TGTGCCAGTTTTCGAGGCACTGAAGCTTTCTTT.

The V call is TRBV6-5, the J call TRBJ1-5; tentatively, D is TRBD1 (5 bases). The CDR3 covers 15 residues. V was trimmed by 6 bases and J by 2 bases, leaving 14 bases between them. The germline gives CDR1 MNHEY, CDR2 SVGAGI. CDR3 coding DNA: TGTGCCAGCAGACCCCACCAGGGAGGCAATCAGCCCCAGCATTTT. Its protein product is CASRPHQGGNQPQHF.

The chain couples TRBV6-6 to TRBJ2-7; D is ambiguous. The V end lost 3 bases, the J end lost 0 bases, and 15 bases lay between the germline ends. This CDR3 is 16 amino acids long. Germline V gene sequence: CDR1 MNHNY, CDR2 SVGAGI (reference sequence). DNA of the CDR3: TGTGCCAGCAGTTATGAGCAGGCGCCCGTCTCCTACGAGCAGTACTTC. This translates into CASSYEQAPVSYEQYF.

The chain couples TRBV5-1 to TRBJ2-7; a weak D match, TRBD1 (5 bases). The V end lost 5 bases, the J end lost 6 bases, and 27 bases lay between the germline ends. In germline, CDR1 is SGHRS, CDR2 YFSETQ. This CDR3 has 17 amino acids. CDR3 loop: CASSYSIDQPSRGEQYF. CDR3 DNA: TGCGCCAGCAGTTATTCAATAGACCAGCCCTCAAGGGGCGAGCAGTACTTC. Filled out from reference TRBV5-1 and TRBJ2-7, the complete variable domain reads KAGVTQTPRYLIKTRGQQVTLSCSPISGHRSVSWYQQTPGQGLQFLFEYFSETQRNKGNFPGRFSGRQFSNSRSEMNVSTLELGDSALYLCASSYSIDQPSRGEQYFGPGTRLTVT.

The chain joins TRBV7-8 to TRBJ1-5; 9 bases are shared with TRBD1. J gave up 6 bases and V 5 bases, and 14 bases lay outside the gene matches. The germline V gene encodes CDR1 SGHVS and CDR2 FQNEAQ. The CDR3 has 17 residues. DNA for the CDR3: TGTGCCAGCAGCCCGAATCCGACAGGGGGAAAATTTCAGCCCCAGCATTTT. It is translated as CASSPNPTGGKFQPQHF.

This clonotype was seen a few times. CDR3 coding DNA: TGTGCCAGCAGTTACCGGGACACGCAAGAGACCCAGTACTTC. Translating it yields CASSYRDTQETQYF. J is TRBJ2-5 and V is TRBV12-3 or TRBV12-4; perhaps TRBD1 as D (6 bases). Trimming pared 4 bases from V and 2 bases from J, leaving 11 bases between. The CDR3 is made up of 14 amino acids.